This entry describes one T cell receptor beta chain. Germline CDR1 and CDR2: SGHTS and YDEGEE. The CDR3 is 15 residues long. With V trimmed by 4 bases and J by 6 bases, 8 bases remained unmatched. These data are taken from a study of control samples from healthy donors and cancer patients. Clones were sequenced by immunoSEQ multiplex PCR, and TCRdb holds only the in-frame ones, with some missing. This sample carries approximately 70,000 clones, over 85% of them seen once, and the ten largest clones take 5% to 6.5%. Material: PBMCs. The chain links TRBV5-8 to TRBJ1-5; 9 nucleotides line up with TRBD1. The clonotype originates from a man aged 60-69 years with colorectal cancer. CDR3 protein: CASSPRDREVQPQHF. CDR3 coding DNA: TGTGCCAGCAGCCCCCGGGACAGGGAGGTTCAGCCCCAGCATTTT.